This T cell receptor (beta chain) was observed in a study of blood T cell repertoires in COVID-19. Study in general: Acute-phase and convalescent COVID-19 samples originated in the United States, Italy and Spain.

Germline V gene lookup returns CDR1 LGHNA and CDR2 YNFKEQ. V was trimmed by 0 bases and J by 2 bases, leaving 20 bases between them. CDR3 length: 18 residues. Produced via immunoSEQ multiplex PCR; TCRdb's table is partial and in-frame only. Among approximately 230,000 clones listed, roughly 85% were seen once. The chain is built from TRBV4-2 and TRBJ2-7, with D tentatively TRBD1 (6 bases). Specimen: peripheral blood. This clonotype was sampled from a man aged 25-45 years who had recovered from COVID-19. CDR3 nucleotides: TGTGCCAGCAGCCAAGAAGCCCTCTCAGGGGATATCGCCTACGAGCAGTACTTC. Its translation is CASSQEALSGDIAYEQYF.